This T cell receptor (beta chain) was obtained from a study of blood T cell repertoires in COVID-19. Study information: Acute and convalescent COVID-19 specimens originated in the United States, Italy and Spain. Sources were T cells, B-cell-depleted T cells, or PBMCs; the material itself was cDNA or gDNA.

CDR3 length: 17 residues. Losses at the gene ends were 5 bases for V and 1 base for J; bases not matched to a gene: 11. Germline CDR1 is SGHNT and CDR2 is YENEEA. Original handling: By means of reference gene primer amplification, nucleated cell counts were estimated. Sequencing was performed with immunoSEQ multiplex PCR; in TCRdb, only in-frame clones are kept and a portion is missing. Clone size and the V and J calls come from that table; the DNA yielded D and trimming. The table includes 110,000 or so clones, about nine tenths detected once. The sample was peripheral blood. This TCR was recovered from a woman in her 50s with acute or convalescent COVID-19. The chain carries TRBV11-3 and TRBJ1-3; 7 positions match TRBD1. The DNA for the CDR3 is TGTGCCAGCAGCCCAGATCCCACCAGGGGGTCTGGAAACACCATATATTTT. Translated, it gives CASSPDPTRGSGNTIYF.